Many counts were recorded for the clone carrying this T cell receptor beta chain. The TCR library protocol was used to attach unique molecular identifiers. These identifiers were attached to individual cDNA molecules. TCRdb independently ran MiXCR on the 5' RACE reads; one entry per CDR3 protein. The sample consists of fewer than 55,000 distinct CDR3 sequences, less than 9.5% of them appearing once. The germline gives CDR1 SQVTM, CDR2 ANQGSEA. The CDR3 totals 12 residues. V gave up 5 bases and J gave up 4 bases, with 11 bases separating them. The data originate from a study of early T cells in non-severe SARS-CoV-2 infection. In the study overall: Sequencing of bulk RNA from unsorted whole blood was done, without chain pairing.

The V and J genes are TRBV29-1 and TRBJ1-1; no clear D gene. The TCR comes from an adult who was a healthcare worker with PCR-confirmed SARS-CoV-2 infection or an uninfected control (not recorded which). Source material: whole blood. Here the CDR3 reads CSVLLPTTEAFF. CDR3 DNA sequence: TGCAGCGTTTTGTTACCAACCACTGAAGCTTTCTTT.